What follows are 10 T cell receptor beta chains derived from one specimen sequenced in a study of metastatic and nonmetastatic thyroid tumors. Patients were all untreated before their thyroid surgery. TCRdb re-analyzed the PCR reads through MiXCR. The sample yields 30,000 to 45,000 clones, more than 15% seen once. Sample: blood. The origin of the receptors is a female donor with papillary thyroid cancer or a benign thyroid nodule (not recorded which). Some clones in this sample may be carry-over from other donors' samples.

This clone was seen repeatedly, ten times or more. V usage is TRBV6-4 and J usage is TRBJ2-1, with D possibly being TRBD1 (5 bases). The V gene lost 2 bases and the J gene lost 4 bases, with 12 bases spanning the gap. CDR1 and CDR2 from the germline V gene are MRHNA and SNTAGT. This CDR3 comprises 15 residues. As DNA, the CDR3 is TGTGCCAGCAGTGACACTAACACAGGTTACAATGAGCAGTTCTTC. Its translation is CASSDTNTGYNEQFF.

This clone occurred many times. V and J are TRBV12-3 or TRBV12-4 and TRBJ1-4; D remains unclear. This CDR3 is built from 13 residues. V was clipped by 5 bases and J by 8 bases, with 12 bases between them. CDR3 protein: CASSQALVEKLFF. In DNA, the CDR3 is TGTGCCAGCAGTCAGGCCCTCGTGGAAAAACTGTTTTTT.

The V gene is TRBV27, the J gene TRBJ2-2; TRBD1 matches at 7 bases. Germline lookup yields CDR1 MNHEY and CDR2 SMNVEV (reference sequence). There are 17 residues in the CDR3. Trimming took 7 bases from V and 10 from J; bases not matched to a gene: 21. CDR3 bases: TGTGCCAGCACCCCTGGGGCCGGTACAGGGGTCTACGTGGAGCTGTTTTTT. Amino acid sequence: CASTPGAGTGVYVELFF.

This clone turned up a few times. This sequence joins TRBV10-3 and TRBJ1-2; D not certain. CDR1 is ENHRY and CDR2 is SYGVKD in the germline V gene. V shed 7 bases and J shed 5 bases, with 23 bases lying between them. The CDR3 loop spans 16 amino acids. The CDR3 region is CAITPGSLESVYGYTF. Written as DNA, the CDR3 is TGTGCCATCACCCCGGGCAGTCTCGAGAGTGTATATGGCTACACCTTC.

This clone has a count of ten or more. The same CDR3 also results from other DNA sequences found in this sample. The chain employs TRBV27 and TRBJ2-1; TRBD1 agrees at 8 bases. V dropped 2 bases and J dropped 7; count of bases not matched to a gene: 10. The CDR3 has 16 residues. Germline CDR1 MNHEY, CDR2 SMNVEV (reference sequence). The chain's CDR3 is CASSLSGPGGGNEQFF. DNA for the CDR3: TGTGCCAGCAGTTTAAGTGGGCCAGGGGGCGGGAATGAGCAGTTCTTC.

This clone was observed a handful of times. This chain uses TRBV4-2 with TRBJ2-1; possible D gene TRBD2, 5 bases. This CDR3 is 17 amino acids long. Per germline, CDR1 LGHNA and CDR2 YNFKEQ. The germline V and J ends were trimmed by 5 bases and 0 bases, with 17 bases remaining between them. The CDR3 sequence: CASSAPGRVSSYNEQFF. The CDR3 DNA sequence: TGTGCCAGCAGCGCCCCCGGGCGGGTAAGCTCCTACAATGAGCAGTTCTTC.

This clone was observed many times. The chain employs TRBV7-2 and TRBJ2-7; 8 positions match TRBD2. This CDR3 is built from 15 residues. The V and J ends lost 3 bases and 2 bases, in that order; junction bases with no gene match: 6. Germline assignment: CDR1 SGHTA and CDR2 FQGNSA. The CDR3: CASSLSGSTAYEQYF. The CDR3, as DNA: TGTGCCAGCAGCTTGAGCGGGAGTACCGCCTACGAGCAGTACTTC.

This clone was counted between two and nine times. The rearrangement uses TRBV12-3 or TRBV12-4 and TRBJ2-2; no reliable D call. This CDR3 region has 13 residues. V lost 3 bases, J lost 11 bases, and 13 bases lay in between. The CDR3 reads CASSFSRTCELFF. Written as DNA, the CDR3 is TGTGCCAGCAGTTTTAGTCGGACCTGCGAGCTGTTTTTT.

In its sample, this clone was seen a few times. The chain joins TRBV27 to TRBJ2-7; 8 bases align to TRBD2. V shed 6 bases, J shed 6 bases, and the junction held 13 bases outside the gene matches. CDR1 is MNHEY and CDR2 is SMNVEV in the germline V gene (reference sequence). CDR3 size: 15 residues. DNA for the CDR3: TGTGCCAGCAGCCGTTGGACTAGCTGGACGGTCGAGCAGTACTTC. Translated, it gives CASSRWTSWTVEQYF.

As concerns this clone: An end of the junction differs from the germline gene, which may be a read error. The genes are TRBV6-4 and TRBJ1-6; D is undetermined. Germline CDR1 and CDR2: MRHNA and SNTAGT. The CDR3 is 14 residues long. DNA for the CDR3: TGTGCCAGCAGTGAGGATCTGACCAATTCACCCCTCCATTTT. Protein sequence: CASSEDLTNSPLHF.